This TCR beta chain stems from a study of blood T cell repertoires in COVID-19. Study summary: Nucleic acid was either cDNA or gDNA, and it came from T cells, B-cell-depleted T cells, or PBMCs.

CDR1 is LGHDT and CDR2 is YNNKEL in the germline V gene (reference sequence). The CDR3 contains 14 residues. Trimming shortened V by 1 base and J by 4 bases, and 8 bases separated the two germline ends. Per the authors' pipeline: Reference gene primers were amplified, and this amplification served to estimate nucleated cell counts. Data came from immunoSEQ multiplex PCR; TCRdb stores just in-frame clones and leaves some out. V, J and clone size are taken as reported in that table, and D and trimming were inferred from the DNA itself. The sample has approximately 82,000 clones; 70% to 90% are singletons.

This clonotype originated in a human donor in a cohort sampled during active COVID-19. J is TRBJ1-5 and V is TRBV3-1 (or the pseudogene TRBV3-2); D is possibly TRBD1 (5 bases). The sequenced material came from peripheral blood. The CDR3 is CASSQGNRNQPQHF. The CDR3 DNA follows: TGTGCCAGCAGCCAAGGAAACAGGAATCAGCCCCAGCATTTT.